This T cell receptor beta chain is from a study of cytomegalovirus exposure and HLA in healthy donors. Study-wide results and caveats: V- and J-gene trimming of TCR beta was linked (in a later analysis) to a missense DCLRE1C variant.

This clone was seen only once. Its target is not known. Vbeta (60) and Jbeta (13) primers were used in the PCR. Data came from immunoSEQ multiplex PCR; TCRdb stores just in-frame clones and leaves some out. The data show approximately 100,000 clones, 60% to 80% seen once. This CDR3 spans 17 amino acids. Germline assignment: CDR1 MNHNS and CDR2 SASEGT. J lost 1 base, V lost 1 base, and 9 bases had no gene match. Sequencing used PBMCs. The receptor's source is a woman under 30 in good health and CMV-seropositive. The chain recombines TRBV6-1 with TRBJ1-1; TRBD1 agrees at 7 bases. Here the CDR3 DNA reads TGTGCCAGCAGTGAAGGAGGGGGCAGCTGGGGGAACACTGAAGCTTTCTTT. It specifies CASSEGGGSWGNTEAFF.